This T cell receptor (beta chain) stems from a study of blood T cell repertoires in COVID-19. The method was immunoSEQ multiplex PCR; TCRdb's version includes in-frame clones alone and lacks a portion of them. The data contain just over 150,000 clones, 70% to 90% of them singletons. CDR1 is SNHLY, CDR2 FYNNEI, per germline. V lost 5 bases to trimming and J lost 8 bases; unmatched junction nucleotides: 12. This CDR3 contains 15 residues. This receptor was identified in a woman between 70 and 85 years old with acute or convalescent COVID-19. This chain connects TRBV2 to TRBJ2-1; 7 positions match TRBD1. Sequencing was performed on peripheral blood. CDR3 residues: CASSIRDTTGDEQFF. The DNA for the CDR3 is TGTGCCAGCAGTATTCGGGACACTACAGGGGATGAGCAGTTCTTC.